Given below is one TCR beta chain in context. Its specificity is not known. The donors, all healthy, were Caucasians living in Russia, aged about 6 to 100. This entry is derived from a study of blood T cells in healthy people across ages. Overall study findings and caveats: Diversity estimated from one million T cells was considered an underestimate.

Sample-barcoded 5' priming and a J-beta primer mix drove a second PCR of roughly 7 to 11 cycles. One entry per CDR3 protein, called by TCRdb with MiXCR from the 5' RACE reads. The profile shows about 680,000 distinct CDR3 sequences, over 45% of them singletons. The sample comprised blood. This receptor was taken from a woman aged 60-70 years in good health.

The CDR3 DNA reads as TGTGCCAGCAGCGTCCTTGGGACAGGGGGGGGAAAGGAGACCCAGTACTTC. Protein sequence: CASSVLGTGGGKETQYF. The gene calls are TRBV7-2 and TRBJ2-7; 11 bases fit TRBD1. The J call could be wrong; TRBJ2-5 is a better fit for the DNA end. CDR1 and CDR2 (germline): SGHTA, FQGNSA. There are 17 residues in the CDR3.